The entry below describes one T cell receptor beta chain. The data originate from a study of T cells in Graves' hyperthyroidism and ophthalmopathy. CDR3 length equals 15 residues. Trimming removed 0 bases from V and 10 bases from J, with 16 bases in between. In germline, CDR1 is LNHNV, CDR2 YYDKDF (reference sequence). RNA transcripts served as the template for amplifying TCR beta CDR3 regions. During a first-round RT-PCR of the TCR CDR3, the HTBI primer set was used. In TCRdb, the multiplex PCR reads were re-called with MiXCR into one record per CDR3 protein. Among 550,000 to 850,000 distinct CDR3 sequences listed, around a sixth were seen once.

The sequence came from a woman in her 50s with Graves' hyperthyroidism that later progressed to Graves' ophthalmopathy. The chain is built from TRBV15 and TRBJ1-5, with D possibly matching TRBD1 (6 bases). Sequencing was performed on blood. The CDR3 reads CATSRDGGRGQPQHF. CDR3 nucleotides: TGTGCCACCAGCAGAGATGGGGGCCGAGGCCAACCCCAGCATTTT.